The T cell receptor beta chain described here comes from a study of blood T cells in healthy people across ages. Overall study findings and caveats: When set beside aged donors, long-lived donors presented more naive CD4+ cells and higher diversity.

PCR was performed a second time for roughly 7 to 11 cycles using a sample-barcoded 5' primer and a J-beta primer mix. TCRdb analysed the 5' RACE reads with MiXCR anew, one entry per CDR3 protein. The table shows approximately 800,000 distinct CDR3 sequences, with around 45% occurring only once. This clonotype was detected only a few times. What it binds is unknown. The CDR3 length is 15 residues. V lost 4 bases, J lost 0 bases, and 13 bases lay in between. CDR1 SGDLS and CDR2 YYNGEE come from the germline V gene. The sequence came from a man of 80 years or more in good health. This chain connects TRBV9 to TRBJ2-5; TRBD2 is a possible D gene (6 bases). The sample was blood. CDR3 nucleotides: TGTGCCAGCAGCCCCCTGGGACTCTACCAAGAGACCCAGTACTTC. Encoded protein: CASSPLGLYQETQYF.